Included here is one T cell receptor (beta chain) sequence, with context. What it binds is unknown. The V end lost 0 bases, the J end lost 6 bases, and 11 bases lay between the germline ends. From germline, CDR1 is SGHAT and CDR2 FQNNGV. The CDR3 loop spans 14 amino acids. This sample is drawn from a study of shared clonotypes between healthy human individuals. Study-wide findings and caveats: The authors sampled blood alone, and tissue repertoires likely differ.

The donors, healthy adults who were HIV-negative, had experienced no recent acute infections or vaccinations. Partitioning of CD4+ cells yielded a CD45RA+ naive subset and a CD45RA-negative memory subset. Deep was the level used in running the assay. Sequencing used immunoSEQ multiplex PCR; TCRdb keeps in-frame clones, though not all of them. The sample lists roughly 1.4 million clones; just under 99% were seen once. Specimen: naive CD4+ T cells sorted from blood. As to subset: CD45RA+ positively selected. The chain is built from TRBV11-2 and TRBJ1-2; D is perhaps TRBD1 (5 bases). The TCR comes from a man between 25 and 39 years old in good health. CDR3 amino acids: CASSLDRARDGYTF. DNA for the CDR3: TGTGCCAGCAGCTTAGACAGAGCCAGGGATGGCTACACCTTC.